One and the same sample provided the 30 T cell receptor beta chains below, sequenced in a study of blood T cell repertoires in COVID-19. The table came from immunoSEQ multiplex PCR; TCRdb's copy has only in-frame clones and leaves some out. This table has about 39,000 clones, roughly nine tenths appearing once. Source material: peripheral blood. These receptor sequences come from a man in his fifties with active COVID-19.

V usage is TRBV7-8 and J usage is TRBJ2-7, with 12 bases lining up with TRBD2. Trimming removed 1 base from V and 5 bases from J; junction bases left unmatched: 0. The CDR3 length is 14 residues. The germline V gene has CDR1 SGHVS and CDR2 FQNEAQ. CDR3 in DNA: TGTGCCAGCAGCTTAGGACTAGCGGGAGACGAGCAGTACTTC. It translates to CASSLGLAGDEQYF.

This clone occurred once. This rearrangement joins TRBV7-2 to TRBJ1-3; D is unresolved. Trimming took off 3 bases at V and 1 base at J, with 7 bases between the two ends. CDR1 and CDR2 (germline): SGHTA, FQGNSA. This CDR3 is 14 amino acids long. CDR3 region: CASSFFRSGNTIYF. In DNA, the CDR3 is TGTGCCAGCAGCTTTTTCCGTTCTGGAAACACCATATATTTT.

V is TRBV2 and J is TRBJ2-4; TRBD2 agrees at 8 bases. The length of the CDR3 is 14 residues. With 1 base clipped from V and 8 bases from J, the junction kept 4 bases outside the gene matches. Germline V gene lookup returns CDR1 SNHLY and CDR2 FYNNEI. CDR3 DNA sequence: TGTGCCAGCAGTGAAGGTGGCGGGGGGCACATTCAGTACTTC. It encodes CASSEGGGGHIQYF.

The chain combines TRBV4-2 with TRBJ2-3; D may be TRBD2 (6 bases). This CDR3 is 15 amino acids long. Per the germline V gene, CDR1 is LGHNA and CDR2 is YNFKEQ. Trimming stripped 1 base from V and 2 bases from J, with 10 bases between. DNA for the CDR3: TGTGCCAGCAGCCAAGTTGCGGGGCTCACAGATACGCAGTATTTT. It codes for CASSQVAGLTDTQYF.

The rearrangement uses TRBV5-4 and TRBJ2-1; tentative D call: TRBD1 (6 bases). V was clipped by 6 bases and J by 8 bases, with 15 bases between them. Germline lookup yields CDR1 SGHNT and CDR2 YYREEE (reference sequence). This CDR3 is 13 amino acids long. CDR3 sequence reads: CASNNQGIDEQFF. CDR3 nucleotides: TGTGCCAGCAACAATCAGGGGATCGATGAGCAGTTCTTC.

This sequence joins TRBV27 and TRBJ1-5; possibly TRBD1 for D (6 bases). With 0 bases removed from V and 4 bases from J, the gap between germline ends came to 13 bases. Per the germline V gene, CDR1 is MNHEY and CDR2 is SMNVEV (reference sequence). The CDR3 has 16 amino acids. CDR3 residues: CASSLSGRGINQPQHF. CDR3 bases: TGTGCCAGCAGTTTATCGGGCAGGGGCATTAATCAGCCCCAGCATTTT.

The genes are TRBV20-1 and TRBJ1-2; the D is unclear. CDR1 and CDR2 (germline): DFQATT, SNEGSKA (reference sequence). V was cut by 3 bases and J by 4 bases, with 15 bases left in between. This CDR3 is built from 14 residues. CDR3 DNA: TGCAGTGCTAGTGGGCCCGGAGACTTCTATGGCTACACCTTC. Translating gives CSASGPGDFYGYTF.

The chain uses TRBV7-2 and TRBJ2-7, with 11 bases matching TRBD2. Germline CDR1 reads SGHTA; CDR2 reads FQGNSA. CDR3 length equals 17 residues. The trim removed 0 bases at V and 0 bases at J, leaving 4 bases unmatched. The CDR3 coding sequence is TGTGCCAGCAGCTTAGCGCTTAGCGGGGGGGGCTCCTACGAGCAGTACTTC. It encodes CASSLALSGGGSYEQYF. Full variable domain (outside the CDR3, taken from reference TRBV7-2 and TRBJ2-7): GAGVSQSPSNKVTEKGKDVELRCDPISGHTALYWYRQSLGQGLEFLIYFQGNSAPDKSGLPSDRFSAERTGGSVSTLTIQRTQQEDSAVYLCASSLALSGGGSYEQYFGPGTRLTVT.

The rearrangement links TRBV7-3 to TRBJ1-1; D call uncertain. The CDR3 runs to 13 residues. Germline V gives CDR1 SGHTA, CDR2 FQGTGA. V shed 3 bases and J shed 1 base, with 6 bases lying between them. The CDR3 DNA reads as TGTGCCAGCAGCTTCGCAGAGAACACTGAAGCTTTCTTT. Encoded protein: CASSFAENTEAFF. Drawing the rest from reference TRBV7-3 and TRBJ1-1, the complete variable domain is GAGVSQTPSNKVTEKGKYVELRCDPISGHTALYWYRQSLGQGPEFLIYFQGTGAADDSGLPNDRFFAVRPEGSVSTLKIQRTERGDSAVYLCASSFAENTEAFFGQGTRLTVV.

This rearrangement joins TRBV18 to TRBJ2-1, with 8 bases lining up with TRBD1. Germline V gives CDR1 KGHSH, CDR2 LQKENI. This CDR3 comprises 18 residues. The ends lost 3 bases at V and 7 bases at J; junction bases unmatched: 17. The CDR3 bases are TGTGCCAGCTCACCCCTTTACTTGTCTGTGACAGGGGAGAATGAGCAGTTCTTC. Translation gives CASSPLYLSVTGENEQFF.

The V and J genes are TRBV4-1 and TRBJ2-7; TRBD2 matches at 9 bases. Trimming at V came to 5 bases and at J to 0 bases, leaving 26 bases not matched to a gene. This CDR3 comprises 22 residues. Germline V gene data show CDR1 as MGHRA and CDR2 as YSYEKL. Here the CDR3 reads CASSTRQHGVWREGTSSYEQYF. CDR3 in DNA: TGCGCCAGCAGCACAAGACAGCATGGGGTTTGGCGGGAGGGTACTAGCTCCTACGAGCAGTACTTC.

V and J are TRBV6-1 and TRBJ2-1, with 9 bases that match TRBD2. The CDR3 runs 16 residues. The V segment lost 1 base and the J segment 5 bases; nucleotides outside the gene matches: 6. Germline-derived CDR1 and CDR2 are MNHNS and SASEGT. The CDR3 DNA reads TGTGCCAGCAGTGAAGTGGGCGGCGGGAGGGACAATGAGCAGTTCTTC. It is translated as CASSEVGGGRDNEQFF.

The J gene is TRBJ2-5, the V gene TRBV5-1; D perhaps matches TRBD2 (5 bases). This CDR3 comprises 15 residues. The germline gives CDR1 SGHRS, CDR2 YFSETQ. V lost 0 bases and J 3 bases, leaving 12 bases between the germline ends. In nucleotides, the CDR3 is TGCGCCAGCAGCTTGGCGGGGAGCGTGGAAGAGACCCAGTACTTC. Translation gives CASSLAGSVEETQYF.

The chain recombines TRBV4-3 with TRBJ2-7, with TRBD1 matching 9 bases. The germline V gene encodes CDR1 LGHNA and CDR2 YSLEER. J lost 0 bases, V lost 0 bases, and 9 bases had no gene match. CDR3 length: 18 residues. The CDR3 sequence: CASSQDLVGQGSSYEQYF. The DNA for the CDR3 is TGCGCCAGCAGCCAAGATCTGGTTGGACAGGGGAGCTCCTACGAGCAGTACTTC.

This sequence joins TRBV27 and TRBJ2-7, with a possible D match to TRBD1 (6 bases). Per germline, CDR1 MNHEY and CDR2 SMNVEV (reference sequence). Trimming removed 5 bases at V and 2 bases at J, with 16 bases between. The CDR3 loop spans 15 amino acids. CDR3 nucleotides: TGTGCCAGCAGTGCAGGGGTGACCAACGCCTACGAGCAGTACTTC. This translates into CASSAGVTNAYEQYF.

The rearrangement joins TRBV3-1 (or the pseudogene TRBV3-2) to TRBJ1-6; a weak D match, TRBD1 (6 bases). Germline V gene data show CDR1 as LGHDT and CDR2 as YNNKEL (reference sequence). With 7 bases removed from V and 6 bases from J, the gap between germline ends came to 16 bases. The CDR3 sequence is 15 residues long. The CDR3 nucleotides read TGTGCCAGCACCAAGAACGTACAGGGTAATTCACCCCTCCACTTT. It is translated as CASTKNVQGNSPLHF.

The CDR3 DNA sequence: TGCGCCAGCAGCCATAACCAACTCAATCAGCCCCAGCATTTT. Translation gives CASSHNQLNQPQHF. This rearrangement joins TRBV4-1 to TRBJ1-5; D is unresolved. There are 14 residues in the CDR3. Germline lookup yields CDR1 MGHRA and CDR2 YSYEKL. Trimming removed 3 bases at V and 3 bases at J, with 9 bases between.

This CDR3 is CASKAGTSEADTQYF. Written as DNA, the CDR3 is TGCGCCAGCAAAGCCGGGACTAGCGAAGCAGATACGCAGTATTTT. This rearrangement joins TRBV5-1 to TRBJ2-3; 10 bases are a match to TRBD2. Germline CDR1 is SGHRS and CDR2 is YFSETQ. The CDR3 is 15 amino acids. Germline trimming cut 6 bases from V and 4 bases from J; bases unmatched to any gene: 8.

Within the sample, this clone is medium-sized (0.01 to 0.1%). The chain has TRBV5-4 and TRBJ1-2; maybe TRBD1 (6 bases). The length of the CDR3 is 12 residues. V lost 4 bases, J lost 8 bases, and 12 bases lay in between. The V gene's germline CDR1 is SGHNT and CDR2 YYREEE (reference sequence). CDR3 nucleotides: TGTGCCAGCAGCGAGGACAGTCGAGGCTACACCTTC. Its protein product is CASSEDSRGYTF.

This chain uses TRBV11-2 with TRBJ2-5; 13 bases are shared with TRBD2. This CDR3 spans 19 amino acids. Trimming cost V 5 bases and J 2 bases; bases outside gene matches: 14. Germline CDR1 SGHAT, CDR2 FQNNGV. CDR3 sequence: CASSLRTSGSSTRQETQYF. CDR3 in DNA: TGTGCCAGCAGCCTACGGACTAGCGGGAGTTCCACTCGTCAAGAGACCCAGTACTTC.

This clone was found once. The V gene is TRBV5-1, the J gene TRBJ2-2; 9 bases are shared with TRBD1. Trimming cost V 5 bases and J 4 bases; bases outside gene matches: 3. The CDR3 sequence is 14 residues long. Germline CDR1 reads SGHRS; CDR2 reads YFSETQ. The DNA of the CDR3 is TGCGCCAGCAGACAGGGGGCGAGCACCGGGGAGCTGTTTTTT. Residues: CASRQGASTGELFF. The whole variable domain, remainder taken from reference TRBV5-1 and TRBJ2-2, is KAGVTQTPRYLIKTRGQQVTLSCSPISGHRSVSWYQQTPGQGLQFLFEYFSETQRNKGNFPGRFSGRQFSNSRSEMNVSTLELGDSALYLCASRQGASTGELFFGEGSRLTVL.

This rearrangement joins TRBV5-8 to TRBJ2-7; the D gene is possibly TRBD2 (5 bases). The CDR3 is 15 amino acids. The V end lost 3 bases, the J end lost 2 bases, and 15 bases lay between the germline ends. CDR1 and CDR2 from the germline V gene are SGHTS and YDEGEE. CDR3 residues: CASSSTGGFTYEQYF. CDR3 coding DNA: TGTGCCAGCAGCTCCACGGGCGGGTTTACCTACGAGCAGTACTTC.

This chain links TRBV2 with TRBJ1-1; the D is unclear. Trimming removed 10 bases from V and 1 base from J, with 10 bases in between. This CDR3 is 12 amino acids long. The germline V gene encodes CDR1 SNHLY and CDR2 FYNNEI. The CDR3: CAKRATNTEAFF. The DNA of the CDR3 is TGTGCCAAGAGGGCAACGAACACTGAAGCTTTCTTT.

The V and J genes are TRBV12-5 and TRBJ2-5, with a tentative D call TRBD1 (6 bases). The V and J ends lost 1 base and 4 bases respectively, with 7 bases between them. This CDR3 comprises 13 residues. Germline CDR1 is LGHNT and CDR2 is FRNRAP. The CDR3 spells CASGLGTVETQYF. The DNA of the CDR3 is TGTGCTAGTGGTTTGGGGACAGTAGAGACCCAGTACTTC.

V gene TRBV2 combines with J gene TRBJ1-6; D unresolved. The CDR3 length is 16 residues. CDR1 is SNHLY, CDR2 FYNNEI, per germline. Trimming pared 6 bases from V and 10 bases from J, leaving 22 bases between. The CDR3 DNA reads as TGTGCCAGCAGCGCAAGTTCGATCCGAGGAAACTCACCCCTCCACTTT. Translation: CASSASSIRGNSPLHF.

The chain recombines TRBV19 with TRBJ1-5, with D hard to call. Germline values: CDR1 LNHDA, CDR2 SQIVND (reference sequence). The CDR3 runs 13 residues. V shed 6 bases and J shed 7 bases, with 13 bases lying between them. The CDR3 is CASSPVPGQPQHF. The CDR3 bases are TGTGCCAGTAGCCCCGTCCCGGGGCAGCCCCAGCATTTT.

The chain combines TRBV29-1 with TRBJ1-1; a possible D gene is TRBD1 (5 bases). V shed 6 bases and J shed 1 base, with 12 bases lying between them. Germline V CDR1 and CDR2: SQVTM, ANQGSEA. The CDR3 has 13 amino acids. CDR3 amino acids: CSVTTARNTEAFF. The CDR3 nucleotides read TGCAGCGTCACGACAGCGCGGAACACTGAAGCTTTCTTT.

CDR3 coding DNA: TGTGCCAGCTCACCTACCGACAGGGGAGGTGGCTACACCTTC. Translating gives CASSPTDRGGGYTF. The chain has TRBV18 and TRBJ1-2; 8 nucleotides match TRBD1. V gave up 3 bases and J gave up 7 bases; unmatched junction bases: 7. The CDR3 extends over 14 amino acids. CDR1 and CDR2 from the germline V gene are KGHSH and LQKENI.

This chain links TRBV10-1 with TRBJ1-5, with 9 positions matching TRBD1. In germline, CDR1 is WNHNN, CDR2 SYGVQD (reference sequence). Trimming at V came to 7 bases and at J to 7 bases, leaving 8 bases not matched to a gene. The CDR3 contains 14 residues. The CDR3 sequence is CASIYRGRGQPQHF. The CDR3 DNA follows: TGCGCCAGCATTTACAGGGGGCGAGGACAGCCCCAGCATTTT.

This clone was recorded once. The V gene is TRBV9, the J gene TRBJ2-1, with 8 nucleotides matching TRBD1. The ends lost 3 bases at V and 7 bases at J; junction bases unmatched: 12. Germline CDR1 reads SGDLS; CDR2 reads YYNGEE. The CDR3 runs to 16 residues. Here the CDR3 reads CASSAYPNRGSNEQFF. The CDR3, as DNA: TGTGCCAGCAGCGCCTATCCTAACAGGGGGTCGAATGAGCAGTTCTTC.